The 3 T cell receptor beta chains below were found in one sample sequenced in a study of cytomegalovirus exposure and HLA in healthy donors (dated by TCRdb to the late 2010s). Library generation was performed with the immunoSEQ multiplex PCR assay. The immuneACCESS repertoire file appears here via TCRdb, limited to in-frame rearrangements. These files lack a portion of the clones; in checked studies, under half of the deficit traces to unresolved V genes, and the cause of the others is not known. The sample records more than 90,000 clones, about 91% of which are singletons. The ten top clones hold more than 1.5% of the sample. The sample was PBMCs. Every receptor here comes from a man between 18 and 29 years old in good health and CMV-seronegative.

V is TRBV10-3 and J is TRBJ2-7; 10 bases agree with TRBD1. Unmatched junction bases numbered 9, after V lost 6 bases and J lost 1 base. Germline loops: CDR1 ENHRY, CDR2 SYGVKD. CDR3 length equals 16 residues. CDR3 in amino acids: CAIRTTPGQGSYEQYF. CDR3 DNA sequence: TGTGCCATCAGGACAACTCCGGGACAGGGGTCCTACGAGCAGTACTTC.

The rearrangement uses TRBV4-3 and TRBJ2-7; tentative D call: TRBD1 (6 bases). Trimming removed 5 bases from V and 0 bases from J, with 14 bases in between. Germline V gene lookup returns CDR1 LGHNA and CDR2 YSLEER. This CDR3 has 15 residues. Written as DNA, the CDR3 is TGCGCCAGCAGCAGGAACCGGGACAACTCCTACGAGCAGTACTTC. Amino acid sequence: CASSRNRDNSYEQYF.

The chain combines TRBV28 with TRBJ1-5; tentatively, D is TRBD1 (5 bases). V was cut by 8 bases and J by 3 bases, with 11 bases left in between. Germline CDR1 MDHEN, CDR2 SYDVKM. The CDR3 covers 13 residues. The CDR3 protein is CASLGVNNQPQHF. CDR3 nucleotide sequence: TGTGCCAGCCTAGGGGTCAACAATCAGCCCCAGCATTTT.